This TCR beta chain was captured in a study of T-cell memory formation after mild COVID-19 (dated by TCRdb to about 2021). Some background on the complete study: TCR sequence clusters from the two donors were found to be largely donor specific. In a couple of donors, T-cell clones that expanded and contracted after mild COVID-19 were tracked by sequencing TCRalpha and TCRbeta repertoires over time. The cohort was made up of two young adult volunteers, one female and one male, who were previously healthy. The study at large found these results: From day 15 to 85, contracting clones showed balanced CD4/CD8 phenotypes, whereas a second wave of clones that expanded from day 15 to 37 leaned towards CD4+. Contracting CD4+ clones appeared mostly in the CM and EM memory subsets, whereas CD8+ clones were enriched in EMRA. Some responding clones were detected in pre-infection memory, which suggested that pre-existing cross-reactive memory T cells had joined the SARS-CoV-2 response. Only two mild cases were covered in the study, and larger cohorts including severe cases with pre-infection samples were considered necessary. Whether the second-wave clones peaking on day 37 were SARS-CoV-2 specific was not confirmed.

Clipping removes 3 bases from V and 5 bases from J, with 10 as the unmatched junction base count. The germline V gene sets CDR1 to KGHSH and CDR2 to LQKENI. The CDR3 sequence holds 16 residues, the cysteine and phenylalanine included. This entry keeps only the CDR3 DNA: 48 bases, framed from base 1. As for this clonotype: Its binding antigen is unknown. Per-base quality was not reported, and no clone a single base away is much larger than it.

PBMCs were isolated by Ficoll-Paque density gradient centrifugation. The instrument given in TCRdb is Illumina NovaSeq 6000. Using 5'RACE with constant-segment primers, TCRalpha and TCRbeta cDNA libraries were constructed, with sample barcodes and unique molecular identifiers added in the process. RNA was extracted from every sample with Trizol reagent. Library amplification was performed in two PCR steps, and a second sample barcode and Illumina TruSeq adapters were introduced in the second step. Sequencing of libraries was performed on an Illumina NovaSeq with 2 x 150 bp paired-end reads. For the original study's pipeline: With migec v1.2.7, reads were demultiplexed and then collapsed into UMI-guided consensus sequences. Using mixcr v2.1.11, UMI consensuses were aligned to TRA and TRB V and J templates and then assembled into clonotypes. Expanded or contracted clonotypes were those called significant by both edgeR and NoisET, with noise models trained on biological replicates. For edgeR calls, a false discovery rate-adjusted p below 0.01 and a log2 fold-change threshold of 1 were applied. As an exploratory analysis of dynamics, max-normalized trajectories of the 1000 most abundant clonotypes were examined by PCA with hierarchical clustering. Separately sequenced CD4+ and CD8+ repertoires were used to assign the CD4 or CD8 phenotype of responding clones. TCRdb cleaned the public reads at Q25 with fastp, built clones with MiXCR and kept in-frame beta chains. Each CDR3 protein appears once, grouped with its most common genes and DNA. These V and J calls originate from TCRdb's pipeline instead of the authors' own analysis. The sample profile shows approximately 340,000 distinct CDR3 sequences; around 15% of them were found once. The top ten hold approximately 20% of the sample.

Input material: PBMCs or a T cell subset sorted from them (not recorded which). This clonotype was obtained from a man between 18 and 35 years old who had mild COVID-19 (a few samples of this study predate the infection). The sample titles of this study are shuffled in the database, so cell type and time point are left out; the donor was told from shared clones. The V and J segments used are TRBV18 and TRBJ2-7, with TRBD2 identical over 10 junction bases. The DNA sequence is given as TGTGCCAGCTCACCTCAGCGGGGGGGCCATTCCGACGAGCAGTACTTC. Its amino acids are CASSPQRGGHSDEQYF.